This T cell receptor (beta chain) was recorded in a study of blood T cell repertoires in COVID-19. Overall study: Whether acute or convalescent, the COVID-19 samples came from the United States, Italy and Spain. T cells, B-cell-depleted T cells, or PBMCs provided the cDNA or gDNA that served as material.

Original handling: Reference gene primer amplification yielded estimated nucleated cell counts. Only in-frame clones appear in the TCRdb table, and some are missing; sequencing was by immunoSEQ multiplex PCR. That table is the source of V, J and clone size, and D and trimming were worked out from the DNA. The sample consists of 190,000 or so clones, approximately 85% of them appearing once. This clonotype was sampled from a woman of 80 years or more with acute or convalescent COVID-19. What was sequenced was peripheral blood.

CDR3 sequence (DNA): TGTGCCAGCAGCCACCTGCAGGCCAACACTGAAGCTTTCTTT. Encoded protein: CASSHLQANTEAFF. V usage is TRBV3-1 (or the pseudogene TRBV3-2) and J usage is TRBJ1-1; no firm D call. The V gene lost 3 bases and the J gene lost 2 bases, with 10 bases spanning the gap. Germline V gives CDR1 LGHDT, CDR2 YNNKEL (reference sequence). This CDR3 is 14 amino acids long.